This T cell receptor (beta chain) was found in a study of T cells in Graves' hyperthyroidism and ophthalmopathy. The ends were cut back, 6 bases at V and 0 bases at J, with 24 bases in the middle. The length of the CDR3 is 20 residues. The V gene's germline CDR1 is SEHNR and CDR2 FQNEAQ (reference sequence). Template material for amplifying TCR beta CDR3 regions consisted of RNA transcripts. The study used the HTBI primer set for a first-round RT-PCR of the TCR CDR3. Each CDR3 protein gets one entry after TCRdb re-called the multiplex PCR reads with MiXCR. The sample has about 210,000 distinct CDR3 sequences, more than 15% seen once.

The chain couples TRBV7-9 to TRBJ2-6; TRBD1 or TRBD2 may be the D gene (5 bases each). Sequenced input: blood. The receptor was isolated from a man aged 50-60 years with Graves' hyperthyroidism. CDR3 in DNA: TGTGCCAGCAGAGCGAACCGGGCGGGTTTAGGGGCCTCTGGGGCCAACGTCCTGACTTTC. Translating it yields CASRANRAGLGASGANVLTF.